These 12 T cell receptor beta chains originate from one sample sequenced in a study of blood T cell repertoires in COVID-19. TCRdb's table, derived via immunoSEQ multiplex PCR, lists solely in-frame clones and lacks some. The sample shows 100,000 or so clones, 75% to 90% of them seen only once. Sequenced material: peripheral blood. All receptors derive from a human donor with acute or convalescent COVID-19. The donor label of this sample is uncertain.

The CDR3 loop is CASSPGSNYGYTF. CDR3 nucleotides: TGTGCCAGCAGTCCCGGGTCTAACTATGGCTACACCTTC. V gene TRBV6-5 combines with J gene TRBJ1-2; D not resolved. CDR1 is MNHEY, CDR2 SVGAGI, per germline. The CDR3 length is 13 residues. V was shortened by 5 bases and J by 0 bases, with 7 bases between the two germline ends.

V gene TRBV28 combines with J gene TRBJ2-2; the D gene is possibly TRBD2 (5 bases). In germline, CDR1 is MDHEN, CDR2 SYDVKM. The CDR3 is made up of 15 amino acids. Trimming took 5 bases from V and 2 from J, leaving 12 bases between them. As DNA, the CDR3 is TGTGCCAGCAGTGGAGCGGACGTTAACACCGGGGAGCTGTTTTTT. Residues: CASSGADVNTGELFF.

The chain has TRBV29-1 and TRBJ1-1; maybe TRBD1 (6 bases). Germline assignment: CDR1 SQVTM and CDR2 ANQGSEA. The CDR3 is 11 amino acids. Trimming took 7 bases from V and 5 from J, leaving 11 bases between them. CDR3 nucleotide sequence: TGCAGCGCCCCCAGGGGAACTGAAGCTTTCTTT. This sequence encodes CSAPRGTEAFF.

V gene TRBV19 combines with J gene TRBJ1-2; 7 bases line up with TRBD1. This CDR3 contains 13 residues. The germline V gene has CDR1 LNHDA and CDR2 SQIVND (reference sequence). The V and J ends lost 5 bases and 5 bases, in that order; junction bases with no gene match: 5. CDR3 loop: CASSRDRAYGYTF. CDR3 DNA sequence: TGTGCCAGTAGTCGGGACAGAGCTTATGGCTACACCTTC.

There are a few counts of this clone. The gene calls are TRBV28 and TRBJ1-2; 8 bases agree with TRBD1. Trimming at V came to 6 bases and at J to 6 bases, leaving 6 bases not matched to a gene. CDR3 length equals 13 residues. Germline V gene lookup returns CDR1 MDHEN and CDR2 SYDVKM. The CDR3 DNA is TGTGCCAGCAGGGCAGGGGGCGCGCATGGCTACACCTTC. Protein: CASRAGGAHGYTF.

The chain couples TRBV30 to TRBJ2-3, with 8 bases that match TRBD1. J lost 0 bases, V lost 0 bases, and 5 bases had no gene match. The germline gives CDR1 GTSNPN, CDR2 SVGIG (reference sequence). This CDR3 comprises 16 residues. CDR3 in amino acids: CAWSVNRGTSTDTQYF. In DNA, the CDR3 is TGTGCCTGGAGTGTGAACAGGGGGACTAGCACAGATACGCAGTATTTT. Full variable domain (missing parts from reference TRBV30 and TRBJ2-3): SQTIHQWPATLVQPVGSPLSLECTVEGTSNPNLYWYRQAAGRGLQLLFYSVGIGQISSEVPQNLSASRPQDRQFILSSKKLLLSDSGFYLCAWSVNRGTSTDTQYFGPGTRLTVL.

The CDR3 region has the DNA TGTGCCAGCAGTCATAGAGTAGGACAGGGGGCCTACGAGCAGTACTTC. It specifies CASSHRVGQGAYEQYF. The J gene is TRBJ2-7, the V gene TRBV28, with 10 bases lining up with TRBD1. Germline V gene data show CDR1 as MDHEN and CDR2 as SYDVKM. The V gene end was trimmed by 5 bases and the J gene end by 2 bases; junction bases not matched to a gene: 9. There are 16 residues in the CDR3.

This chain joins TRBV30 and TRBJ1-3; tentative D call: TRBD1 (6 bases). CDR3 length equals 16 residues. Germline V gene sequence: CDR1 GTSNPN, CDR2 SVGIG (reference sequence). Trimming took 0 bases from V and 0 from J, leaving 12 bases between them. This CDR3 reads CAWSVPRQASGNTIYF. The CDR3, as DNA: TGTGCCTGGAGTGTACCCCGACAGGCCTCTGGAAACACCATATATTTT.

The J gene is TRBJ1-1, the V gene TRBV5-1; TRBD1 might be the D (6 bases). Germline V lookup: CDR1 SGHRS, CDR2 YFSETQ. V shed 1 base and J shed 9 bases, with 16 bases lying between them. The length of the CDR3 is 14 residues. The CDR3 nucleotides read TGCGCCAGCAGCTTGTCCGGGACACCTTTCAAAGCTTTCTTT. Encoded protein: CASSLSGTPFKAFF. The full variable domain, rest sourced from reference TRBV5-1 and TRBJ1-1, is KAGVTQTPRYLIKTRGQQVTLSCSPISGHRSVSWYQQTPGQGLQFLFEYFSETQRNKGNFPGRFSGRQFSNSRSEMNVSTLELGDSALYLCASSLSGTPFKAFFGQGTRLTVV.

The chain combines TRBV19 with TRBJ2-3, with TRBD1 matching over 9 bases. The length of the CDR3 is 15 residues. Germline V CDR1 and CDR2: LNHDA, SQIVND (reference sequence). V shed 3 bases and J 7 bases; nucleotides not matched to a gene: 8. The CDR3 sequence: CASSMGQGFLYTQYF. In DNA form, the CDR3 reads TGTGCCAGTAGTATGGGACAGGGCTTTCTATATACGCAGTATTTT.

This clone has only one observation. V usage is TRBV18 and J usage is TRBJ2-1; D is undetermined. Germline lookup yields CDR1 KGHSH and CDR2 LQKENI. This CDR3 comprises 15 residues. V was clipped by 2 bases and J by 0 bases, with 8 bases between them. The CDR3 bases are TGTGCCAGCTCACCAACATCTTCCTCCTACAATGAGCAGTTCTTC. It is translated as CASSPTSSSYNEQFF.

This sequence joins TRBV28 and TRBJ1-5, with D tentatively TRBD1 (5 bases). This CDR3 is 16 amino acids long. Germline CDR1 and CDR2: MDHEN and SYDVKM. V gave up 5 bases and J gave up 4 bases, with 18 bases separating them. CDR3 DNA: TGTGCCAGCAGTCTTCCTGGCGACAGTTGGAATCAGCCCCAGCATTTT. Translating gives CASSLPGDSWNQPQHF.